Each of the 17 T cell receptor beta chains below was sequenced from the same sample in a study of shared clonotypes between healthy human individuals. Clones were sequenced by immunoSEQ multiplex PCR, and TCRdb holds only the in-frame ones, with some missing. The data contain 2.3 million or so clones, over 90% of them singletons. The sample was naive CD4+ T cells from PBMCs. The sample's subset: CD45RA+ positively selected. These receptors were obtained from a man between 18 and 29 years old in good health. Some clones in this sample may be carry-over from other donors' samples.

In its sample, this clone was seen once. The V and J genes are TRBV28 and TRBJ2-7; D gene uncertain. The CDR3 spans 13 residues. With 5 bases removed from V and 6 bases from J, the gap between germline ends came to 14 bases. Germline V lookup: CDR1 MDHEN, CDR2 SYDVKM. CDR3 nucleotides: TGTGCCAGCAGTCCTCGTGAGCCCCCCGAGCAGTACTTC. Translation gives CASSPREPPEQYF.

This clone was picked up a small number of times. V gene TRBV5-4 combines with J gene TRBJ1-5; D gene uncertain. The germline CDR1 and CDR2 sequences are SGHNT and YYREEE (reference sequence). This CDR3 is 14 amino acids long. Deletions cut 1 base from V and 0 bases from J, with 5 bases between. The CDR3, as DNA: TGTGCCAGCAGCTTGAGGGATAGCAATCAGCCCCAGCATTTT. Translated, it gives CASSLRDSNQPQHF. The complete variable domain, with remaining parts taken from reference TRBV5-4 and TRBJ1-5, reads ETGVTQSPTHLIKTRGQQVTLRCSSQSGHNTVSWYQQALGQGPQFIFQYYREEENGRGNFPPRFSGLQFPNYSSELNVNALELDDSALYLCASSLRDSNQPQHFGDGTRLSIL.

The chain joins TRBV4-2 to TRBJ1-1; D ambiguous. Germline CDR1 and CDR2: LGHNA and YNFKEQ. The V gene lost 4 bases and the J gene lost 0 bases, with 15 bases spanning the gap. CDR3 length: 16 residues. CDR3: CASSPKDGEMNTEAFF. As DNA, the CDR3 is TGTGCCAGCAGCCCTAAGGACGGTGAGATGAACACTGAAGCTTTCTTT.

V is TRBV5-1 and J is TRBJ2-2, with TRBD1 as a possible D gene (5 bases). Per germline, CDR1 SGHRS and CDR2 YFSETQ. The CDR3 sequence is 15 residues long. V dropped 5 bases and J dropped 0 bases, with 11 bases sitting between them. The chain's CDR3 is CASRPGAPNTGELFF. CDR3 bases: TGCGCCAGCAGACCTGGGGCGCCGAACACCGGGGAGCTGTTTTTT.

The chain employs TRBV28 and TRBJ1-1; TRBD1 is a possible D gene (6 bases). V was clipped by 3 bases and J by 3 bases, with 11 bases between them. Germline V gene data show CDR1 as MDHEN and CDR2 as SYDVKM. The CDR3 is 14 amino acids. CDR3 sequence (DNA): TGTGCCAGCAGTTTCGGGGGGCTCGACACTGAAGCTTTCTTT. Translating it yields CASSFGGLDTEAFF.

The rearrangement joins TRBV7-3 to TRBJ2-2; D gene unclear. V lost 1 base to trimming and J lost 4 bases, with 13 bases between them. This CDR3 is 16 amino acids long. In germline, CDR1 is SGHTA, CDR2 FQGTGA. The CDR3 nucleotides are TGTGCCAGCAGCTTAAACCTCCGTGAGGCCACCGGGGAGCTGTTTTTT. Translation gives CASSLNLREATGELFF.

This clone was seen just once. The J gene is TRBJ2-7, the V gene TRBV5-1; TRBD1 matches at 7 bases. Germline V gene lookup returns CDR1 SGHRS and CDR2 YFSETQ. The CDR3 is 14 amino acids. V trimming: 4 bases; J trimming: 6 bases; junction bases outside the gene matches: 10. Here the CDR3 reads CASSVGTVGPEQYF. Written as DNA, the CDR3 is TGCGCCAGCAGCGTCGGGACAGTGGGACCCGAGCAGTACTTC.

The V call is TRBV29-1, the J call TRBJ2-1; D is unresolved. Germline V gene lookup returns CDR1 SQVTM and CDR2 ANQGSEA. Trimming took 7 bases from V and 5 from J, leaving 12 bases between them. This CDR3 is built from 12 residues. This CDR3 reads CSGPLGNNEQFF. The DNA for the CDR3 is TGCAGCGGCCCACTTGGGAACAATGAGCAGTTCTTC.

V and J are TRBV28 and TRBJ1-5; 10 bases line up with TRBD1. The CDR3 extends over 15 amino acids. Per germline, CDR1 MDHEN and CDR2 SYDVKM. V lost 6 bases to trimming and J lost 6 bases; unmatched junction nucleotides: 8. CDR3 residues: CASSTGTGDAQPQHF. CDR3 nucleotides: TGTGCCAGCAGCACCGGGACAGGGGATGCTCAGCCCCAGCATTTT.

The chain uses TRBV7-2 and TRBJ1-2, with 8 bases that match TRBD1. Trimming took 5 bases from V and 5 from J; bases not matched to a gene: 13. This CDR3 is 16 amino acids long. Germline V gives CDR1 SGHTA, CDR2 FQGNSA. The CDR3 sequence: CASSLGPGGEGYGYTF. In DNA form, the CDR3 reads TGTGCCAGCAGCCTAGGCCCAGGGGGCGAAGGATATGGCTACACCTTC.

Note on this clone: The sample holds other DNA sequences that translate to the same CDR3. This chain connects TRBV5-1 to TRBJ2-7, with 9 bases lining up with TRBD1. The CDR3 consists of 15 residues. CDR1 is SGHRS and CDR2 is YFSETQ in the germline V gene. V was pared by 3 bases and J by 1 base, with 5 bases of the junction left unmatched. The CDR3 DNA is TGCGCCAGCAGCTCGGGACAGGGAAGTTCCTACGAGCAGTACTTC. Translated, it gives CASSSGQGSSYEQYF.

Points on this clone: Different DNA sequences within this sample yield the same CDR3. The CDR3 sequence is CASSLGGSETQYF. In nucleotides, the CDR3 is TGTGCCAGCAGCTTGGGGGGGAGCGAGACCCAGTACTTC. J is TRBJ2-5 and V is TRBV11-3; 7 nucleotides line up with TRBD2. Germline V gives CDR1 SGHNT, CDR2 YENEEA. This CDR3 comprises 13 residues. After removal of 3 bases from V and 5 bases from J, the junction contained 3 bases not matched to a gene.

The chain recombines TRBV10-2 with TRBJ1-2; no definite D call. Germline V lookup: CDR1 WSHSY, CDR2 SAAADI. V lost 6 bases, J lost 6 bases, and 11 bases lay in between. The CDR3 runs 12 residues. CDR3 loop: CASRDLADGYTF. For the CDR3, the DNA is TGCGCCAGCAGGGATTTGGCTGATGGCTACACCTTC.

The chain combines TRBV7-2 with TRBJ2-5; D gene uncertain. Trimming cost V 3 bases and J 4 bases, with 6 bases left between them. The germline V gene has CDR1 SGHTA and CDR2 FQGNSA. The length of the CDR3 is 12 residues. The chain's CDR3 is CASSFRRETQYF. The DNA of the CDR3 is TGTGCCAGCAGCTTTAGACGAGAGACCCAGTACTTC.

This clone has more than one count but fewer than ten. The junction and the germline gene differ at one end; a read error may be behind it. V is TRBV7-6 and J is TRBJ2-7; TRBD2 might be the D (6 bases). The CDR3 totals 13 residues. Germline V gene lookup returns CDR1 SGHVS and CDR2 FNYEAQ. CDR3 residues: CASSLARGYEQYF. CDR3 nucleotide sequence: TGTGCCAGCAGCCTAGCCCGGGGGTACGAGCAGTACTTC.

The CDR3 region has the DNA TGTGCCAGCAGCGTTCGCGGGGGACAGAGACAAGAGACCCAGTACTTC. It specifies CASSVRGGQRQETQYF. The chain is built from TRBV11-1 and TRBJ2-5; D possibly matches TRBD1 or TRBD2 (7 bases each). The germline V gene encodes CDR1 SGHAT and CDR2 FQDESV (reference sequence). Trimming removed 5 bases at V and 2 bases at J, with 18 bases between. CDR3 length equals 16 residues.

V gene TRBV6-5 combines with J gene TRBJ2-3; 7 bases are a match to TRBD2. Germline V gene data show CDR1 as MNHEY and CDR2 as SVGAGI. After removal of 4 bases from V and 3 bases from J, the junction contained 4 bases not matched to a gene. There are 14 residues in the CDR3. Here the CDR3 reads CASSFRDYTDTQYF. In DNA form, the CDR3 reads TGTGCCAGCAGTTTCCGGGACTATACAGATACGCAGTATTTT.